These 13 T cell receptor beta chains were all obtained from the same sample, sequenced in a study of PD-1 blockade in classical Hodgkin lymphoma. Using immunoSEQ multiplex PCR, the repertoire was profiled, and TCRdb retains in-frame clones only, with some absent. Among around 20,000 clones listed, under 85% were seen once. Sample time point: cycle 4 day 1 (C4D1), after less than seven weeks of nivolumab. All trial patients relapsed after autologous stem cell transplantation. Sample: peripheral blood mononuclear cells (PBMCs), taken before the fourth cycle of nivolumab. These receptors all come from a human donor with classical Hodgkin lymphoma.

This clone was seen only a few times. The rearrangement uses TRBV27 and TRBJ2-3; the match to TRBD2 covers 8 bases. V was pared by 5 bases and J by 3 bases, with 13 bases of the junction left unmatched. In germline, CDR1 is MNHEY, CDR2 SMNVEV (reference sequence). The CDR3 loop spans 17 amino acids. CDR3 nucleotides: TGTGCCAGCAGTCCCCAACGGGAGGGCCTTCTTACAGATACGCAGTATTTT. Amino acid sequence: CASSPQREGLLTDTQYF.

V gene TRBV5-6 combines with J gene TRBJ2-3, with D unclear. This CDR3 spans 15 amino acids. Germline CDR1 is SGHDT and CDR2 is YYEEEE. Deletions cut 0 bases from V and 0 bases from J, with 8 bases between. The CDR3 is CASSLALTSTDTQYF. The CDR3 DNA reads TGTGCCAGCAGCTTGGCCCTAACTAGCACAGATACGCAGTATTTT.

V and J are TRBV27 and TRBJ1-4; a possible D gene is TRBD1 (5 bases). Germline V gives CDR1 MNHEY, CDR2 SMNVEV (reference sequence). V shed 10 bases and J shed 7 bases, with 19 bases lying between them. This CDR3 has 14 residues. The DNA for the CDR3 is TGTGCCACCCGAGGTCGAGGGAGGGGTGAAAAACTGTTTTTT. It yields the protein CATRGRGRGEKLFF.

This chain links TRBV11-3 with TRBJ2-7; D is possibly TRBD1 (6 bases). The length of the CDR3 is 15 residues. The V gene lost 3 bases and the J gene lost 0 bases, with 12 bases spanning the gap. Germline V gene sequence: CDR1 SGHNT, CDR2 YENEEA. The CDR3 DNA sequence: TGTGCCAGCAGCTTCCGGACAGCGAGCTCCTACGAGCAGTACTTC. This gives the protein CASSFRTASSYEQYF. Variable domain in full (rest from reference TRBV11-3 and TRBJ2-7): EAGVVQSPRYKIIEKKQPVAFWCNPISGHNTLYWYLQNLGQGPELLIRYENEEAVDDSQLPKDRFSAERLKGVDSTLKIQPAELGDSAVYLCASSFRTASSYEQYFGPGTRLTVT.

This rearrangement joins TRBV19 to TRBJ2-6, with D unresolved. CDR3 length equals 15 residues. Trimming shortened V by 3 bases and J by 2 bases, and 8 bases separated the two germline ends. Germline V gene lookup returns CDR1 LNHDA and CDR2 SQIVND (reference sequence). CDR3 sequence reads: CASSIGQAGANVLTF. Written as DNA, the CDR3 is TGTGCCAGTAGTATTGGTCAGGCTGGGGCCAACGTCCTGACTTTC.

CDR3 bases: TGTGCCAGCAGCCCAGGGACCGAGACCCAGTACTTC. Its protein product is CASSPGTETQYF. V is TRBV7-9 and J is TRBJ2-5, with D perhaps TRBD1 or TRBD2 (5 bases each). The germline CDR1 and CDR2 sequences are SEHNR and FQNEAQ (reference sequence). The ends were cut back, 5 bases at V and 5 bases at J, with 9 bases in the middle. The CDR3 extends over 12 amino acids.

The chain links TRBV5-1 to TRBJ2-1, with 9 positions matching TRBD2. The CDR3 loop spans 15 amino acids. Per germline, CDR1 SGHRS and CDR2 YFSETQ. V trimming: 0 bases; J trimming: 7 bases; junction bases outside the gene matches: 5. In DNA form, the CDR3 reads TGCGCCAGCAGCTTGGGGGTAGCGGGGGCAAATGAGCAGTTCTTC. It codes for CASSLGVAGANEQFF.

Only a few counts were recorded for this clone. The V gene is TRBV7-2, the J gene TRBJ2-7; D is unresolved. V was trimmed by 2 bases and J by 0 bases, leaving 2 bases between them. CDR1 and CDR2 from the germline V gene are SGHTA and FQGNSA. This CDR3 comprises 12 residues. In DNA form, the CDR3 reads TGTGCCAGCAGCTTATTCTCCTACGAGCAGTACTTC. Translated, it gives CASSLFSYEQYF.

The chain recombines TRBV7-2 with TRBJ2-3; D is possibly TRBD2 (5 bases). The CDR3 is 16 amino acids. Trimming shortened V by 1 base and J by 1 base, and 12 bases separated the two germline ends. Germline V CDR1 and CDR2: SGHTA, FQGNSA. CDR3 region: CASSLVSGFGTDTQYF. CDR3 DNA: TGTGCCAGCAGCTTAGTATCGGGGTTCGGCACAGATACGCAGTATTTT. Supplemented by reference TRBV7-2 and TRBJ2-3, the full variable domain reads GAGVSQSPSNKVTEKGKDVELRCDPISGHTALYWYRQSLGQGLEFLIYFQGNSAPDKSGLPSDRFSAERTGGSVSTLTIQRTQQEDSAVYLCASSLVSGFGTDTQYFGPGTRLTVL.

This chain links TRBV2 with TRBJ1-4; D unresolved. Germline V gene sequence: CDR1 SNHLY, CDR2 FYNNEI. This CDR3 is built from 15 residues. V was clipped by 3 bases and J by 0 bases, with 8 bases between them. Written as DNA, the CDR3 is TGTGCCAGCAGTGAGGAAGGAACAACTAATGAAAAACTGTTTTTT. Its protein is CASSEEGTTNEKLFF.

The CDR3 region has the DNA TGTGCCAGCAGCGCCGGGGTCGGGAATTCACCCCTCCACTTT. Amino acid sequence: CASSAGVGNSPLHF. V and J are TRBV7-3 and TRBJ1-6; D remains unclear. This CDR3 is 14 amino acids long. V lost 5 bases, J lost 7 bases, and 12 bases lay in between. The V gene's germline CDR1 is SGHTA and CDR2 FQGTGA.

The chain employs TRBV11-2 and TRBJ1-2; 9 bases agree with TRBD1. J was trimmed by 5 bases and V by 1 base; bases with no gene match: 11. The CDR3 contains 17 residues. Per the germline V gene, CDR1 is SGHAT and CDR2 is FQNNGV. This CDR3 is CASSLVLRSGTGYGYTF. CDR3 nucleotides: TGTGCCAGCAGCTTAGTCCTCAGGAGCGGGACAGGGTATGGCTACACCTTC.

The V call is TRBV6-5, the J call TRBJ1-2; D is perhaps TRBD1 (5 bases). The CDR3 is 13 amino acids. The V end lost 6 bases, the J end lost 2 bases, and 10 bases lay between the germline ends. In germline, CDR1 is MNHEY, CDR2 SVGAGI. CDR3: CASSPAGNYGYTF. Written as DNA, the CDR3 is TGTGCCAGCAGCCCCGCAGGGAACTATGGCTACACCTTC.